This TCR beta chain is drawn from a study of cytomegalovirus exposure and HLA in healthy donors. The PCR had 60 Vbeta and 13 Jbeta primers. Data came from immunoSEQ multiplex PCR; TCRdb stores just in-frame clones and leaves some out. This repertoire shows some 190,000 clones, 80% found once; its top ten account for around 1.4%. Trimming pared 6 bases from V and 7 bases from J, leaving 9 bases between. The germline V gene has CDR1 LNHDA and CDR2 SQIVND (reference sequence). There are 12 residues in the CDR3. J is TRBJ1-4 and V is TRBV19; D remains ambiguous. Sequencing was performed on PBMCs. This receptor was taken from a girl aged 10-17 years in good health and CMV-seropositive. CDR3 sequence reads: CASSYGSEKLFF. Here the CDR3 DNA reads TGTGCCAGTAGCTACGGGAGTGAAAAACTGTTTTTT.